This TCR beta chain was sequenced in a study of memory CD4+ T cells and cytomegalovirus serostatus. Study-level background: This sample comes from healthy Belgian adults, eight to ten CMV seropositive, some 22 seronegative.

Findings and limits, study-wide: CD4+ memory repertoires contained about two fifths of the roughly 160 reported CMV TCRbeta sequences.

Germline V CDR1 and CDR2: GTSNPN, SVGIG (reference sequence). V lost 0 bases, J lost 6 bases, and 9 bases lay in between. The CDR3 length is 13 residues. The table lists this clone with a few counts. Its antigen is unknown. Some clones are missing from TCRdb's copy, which holds only in-frame ones; the method was immunoSEQ multiplex PCR. The data hold approximately 61,000 clones, with over 60% observed a single time. Single viable CD3+CD4+CD8-CD45RO+ cells were sorted as the memory CD4+ T cells. The clonotype comes from an adult in good health and CMV-seronegative. Some clones in this sample may be carry-over from other donors' samples. The sequenced sample was memory CD4+ T cells from blood. The rearrangement joins TRBV30 to TRBJ2-1; weak D call: TRBD1 (5 bases). CDR3 coding DNA: TGTGCCTGGAGTGTACCGACAGTCAATGAGCAGTTCTTC. It specifies CAWSVPTVNEQFF.